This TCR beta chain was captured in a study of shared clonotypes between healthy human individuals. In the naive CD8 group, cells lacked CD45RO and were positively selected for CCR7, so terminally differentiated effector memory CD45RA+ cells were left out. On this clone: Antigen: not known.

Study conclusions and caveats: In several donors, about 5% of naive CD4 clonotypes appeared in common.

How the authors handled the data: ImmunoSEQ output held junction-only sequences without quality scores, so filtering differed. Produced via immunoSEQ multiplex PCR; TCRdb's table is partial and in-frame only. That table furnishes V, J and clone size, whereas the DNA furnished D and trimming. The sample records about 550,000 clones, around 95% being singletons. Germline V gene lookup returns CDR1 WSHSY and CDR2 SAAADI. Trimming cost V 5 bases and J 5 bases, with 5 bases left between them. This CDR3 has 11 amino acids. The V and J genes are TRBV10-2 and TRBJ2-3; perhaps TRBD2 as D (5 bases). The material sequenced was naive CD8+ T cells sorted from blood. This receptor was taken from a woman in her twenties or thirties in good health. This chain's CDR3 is CASSRGDTQYF. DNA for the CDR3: TGCGCCAGCAGTCGGGGAGATACGCAGTATTTT.